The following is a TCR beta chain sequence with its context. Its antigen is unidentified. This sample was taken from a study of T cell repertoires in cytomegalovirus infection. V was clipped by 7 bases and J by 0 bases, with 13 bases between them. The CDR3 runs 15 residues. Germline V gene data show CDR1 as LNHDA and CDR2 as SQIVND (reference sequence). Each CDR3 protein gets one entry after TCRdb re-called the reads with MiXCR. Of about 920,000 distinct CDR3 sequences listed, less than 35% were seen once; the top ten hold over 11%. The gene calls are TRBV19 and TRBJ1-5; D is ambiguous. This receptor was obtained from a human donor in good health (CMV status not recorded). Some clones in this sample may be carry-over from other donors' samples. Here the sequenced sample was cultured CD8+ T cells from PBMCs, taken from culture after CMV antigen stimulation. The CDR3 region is CASKWELDSNQPQHF. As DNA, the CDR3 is TGTGCCAGTAAGTGGGAGTTGGATAGCAATCAGCCCCAGCATTTT.